This record concerns one TCR beta chain sequence. Antigen specificity is unknown. Amplification used 60 Vbeta primers and 13 Jbeta primers. Sequencing used immunoSEQ multiplex PCR; TCRdb keeps in-frame clones, though not all of them. The sample has about 110,000 clones, approximately 86% seen once; the top ten hold 1.5% to 2%. The record originates from a study of cytomegalovirus exposure and HLA in healthy donors. Study-level points and caveats: As a later analysis revealed, most CMV-associated TCR beta chains appeared HLA-restricted. Later findings reportedly placed an Asian-associated ancestry cluster below the approximately 630-donor mean for N-insertions.

This cohort consisted of healthy bone marrow donors. With 3 bases clipped from V and 1 base from J, the junction kept 4 bases outside the gene matches. The length of the CDR3 is 14 residues. Germline assignment: CDR1 SQVTM and CDR2 ANQGSEA. The receptor's source is a middle-aged man in good health and CMV-seronegative. The sequenced sample was PBMCs. The chain is built from TRBV29-1 and TRBJ1-1; TRBD1 matches at 8 bases. DNA for the CDR3: TGCAGCGTTGATAAGGGACAGGCGAACACTGAAGCTTTCTTT. Its translation is CSVDKGQANTEAFF.